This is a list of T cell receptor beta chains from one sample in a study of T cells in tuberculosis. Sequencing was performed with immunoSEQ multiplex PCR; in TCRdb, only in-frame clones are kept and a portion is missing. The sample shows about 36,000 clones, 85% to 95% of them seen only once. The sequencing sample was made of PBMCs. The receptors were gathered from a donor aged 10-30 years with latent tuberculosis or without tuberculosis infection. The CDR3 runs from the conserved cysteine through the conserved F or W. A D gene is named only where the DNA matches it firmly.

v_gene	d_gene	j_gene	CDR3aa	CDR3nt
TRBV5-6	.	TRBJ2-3	CASRMFADTQYF	TGTGCCAGCAGAATGTTCGCAGATACGCAGTATTTT
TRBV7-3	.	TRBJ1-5	CASSLLWNQPQHF	TGTGCCAGCAGCTTACTATGGAATCAGCCCCAGCATTTT
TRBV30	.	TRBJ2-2	CAWTGVAVTGELFF	TGTGCCTGGACAGGGGTTGCTGTCACCGGGGAGCTGTTTTTT
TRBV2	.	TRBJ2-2	CASSETDTGELFF	TGTGCCAGCAGTGAAACGGACACCGGGGAGCTGTTTTTT
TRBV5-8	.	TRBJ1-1	CASSSLPLGADTEAFF	TGTGCCAGCAGCTCCCTCCCTCTAGGAGCGGACACTGAAGCTTTCTTT
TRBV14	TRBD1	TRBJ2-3	CASSRVADRVYDTQYF	TGTGCCAGCAGCCGAGTCGCGGACAGGGTCTACGATACGCAGTATTTT
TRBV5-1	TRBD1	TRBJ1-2	CASSSGQSNYGYTF	TGCGCCAGCAGCTCGGGACAGTCTAACTATGGCTACACCTTC
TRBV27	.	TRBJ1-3	CASSNGWWGRNTIYF	TGTGCCAGCAGTAACGGATGGTGGGGCCGAAACACCATATATTTT
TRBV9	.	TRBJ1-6	CASSLSSRSPLHF	TGTGCCAGCAGCCTCTCGTCGAGGTCACCCCTCCACTTT
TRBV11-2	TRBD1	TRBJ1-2	CASSSGTEFYGYTF	TGTGCCAGCAGCTCCGGGACAGAGTTCTATGGCTACACCTTC
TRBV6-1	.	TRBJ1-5	CASSENQGIQPQHF	TGTGCCAGCAGTGAAAACCAGGGGATTCAGCCCCAGCATTTT
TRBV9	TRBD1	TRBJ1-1	CASSVDGTGRMRTEAFF	TGTGCCAGCAGCGTAGATGGGACAGGGAGGATGAGAACTGAAGCTTTCTTT
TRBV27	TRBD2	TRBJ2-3	CASSPVGTSGRDTQYF	TGTGCCAGCAGTCCCGTGGGGACTAGCGGAAGAGATACGCAGTATTTT
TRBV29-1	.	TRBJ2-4	CSVDREKNIQYF	TGCAGCGTTGACAGGGAAAAAAACATTCAGTACTTC